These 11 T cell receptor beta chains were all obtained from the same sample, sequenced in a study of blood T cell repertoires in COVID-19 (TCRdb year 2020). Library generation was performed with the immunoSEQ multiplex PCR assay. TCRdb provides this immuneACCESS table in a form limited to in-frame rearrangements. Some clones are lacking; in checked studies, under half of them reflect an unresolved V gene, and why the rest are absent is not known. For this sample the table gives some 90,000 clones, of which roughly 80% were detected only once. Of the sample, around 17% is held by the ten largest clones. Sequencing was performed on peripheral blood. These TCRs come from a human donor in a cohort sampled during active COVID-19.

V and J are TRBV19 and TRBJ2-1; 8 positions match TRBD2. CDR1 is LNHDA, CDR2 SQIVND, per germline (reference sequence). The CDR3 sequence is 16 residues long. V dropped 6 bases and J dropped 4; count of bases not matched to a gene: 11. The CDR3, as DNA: TGTGCCAGTAGCGGAACGGCCGGGACTAGTTACAATGAGCAGTTCTTC. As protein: CASSGTAGTSYNEQFF.

This chain's CDR3 is CASSPLTAMNSYEQYF. The DNA of the CDR3 is TGTGCCAGCAGCCCCCTTACAGCTATGAATTCCTACGAGCAGTACTTC. The V and J genes are TRBV7-8 and TRBJ2-7; D remains unclear. Germline V lookup: CDR1 SGHVS, CDR2 FQNEAQ. V was cut by 5 bases and J by 1 base, with 18 bases left in between. There are 16 residues in the CDR3.

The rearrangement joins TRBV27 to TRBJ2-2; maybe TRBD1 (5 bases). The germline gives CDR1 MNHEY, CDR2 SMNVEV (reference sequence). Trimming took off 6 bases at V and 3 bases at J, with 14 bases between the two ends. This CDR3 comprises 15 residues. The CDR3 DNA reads TGTGCCAGCAGACCTTCGGACATCTACACCGGGGAGCTGTTTTTT. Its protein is CASRPSDIYTGELFF.

The CDR3 reads CASSKQGVGTEAFF. The CDR3 DNA is TGTGCCAGCAGTAAACAGGGAGTAGGCACTGAAGCTTTCTTT. The V and J genes are TRBV6-6 and TRBJ1-1; a possible D gene is TRBD1 (6 bases). The CDR3 length is 14 residues. The V and J ends lost 5 bases and 4 bases respectively, with 14 bases between them. The germline V gene encodes CDR1 MNHNY and CDR2 SVGAGI (reference sequence).

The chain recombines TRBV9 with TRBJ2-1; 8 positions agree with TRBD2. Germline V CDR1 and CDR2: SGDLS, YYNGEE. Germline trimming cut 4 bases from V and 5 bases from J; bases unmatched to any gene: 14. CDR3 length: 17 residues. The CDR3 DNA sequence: TGTGCCAGCAGCCTATGGACTAGCCCTACGTCTAACAATGAGCAGTTCTTC. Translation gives CASSLWTSPTSNNEQFF.

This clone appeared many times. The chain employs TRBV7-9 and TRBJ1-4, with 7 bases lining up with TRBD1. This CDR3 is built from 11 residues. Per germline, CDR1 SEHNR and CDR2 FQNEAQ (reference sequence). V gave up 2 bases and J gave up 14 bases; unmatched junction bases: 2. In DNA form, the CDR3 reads TGTGCCAGCAGCTTATCAGGGGGGCTGTTTTTT. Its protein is CASSLSGGLFF.

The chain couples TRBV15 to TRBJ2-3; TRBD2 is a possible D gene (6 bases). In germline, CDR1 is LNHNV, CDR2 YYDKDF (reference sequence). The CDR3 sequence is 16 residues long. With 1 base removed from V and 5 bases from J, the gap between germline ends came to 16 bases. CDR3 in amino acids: CATSRGPGDRVDTQYF. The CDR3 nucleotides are TGTGCCACCAGCAGAGGACCGGGAGATAGGGTAGATACGCAGTATTTT.

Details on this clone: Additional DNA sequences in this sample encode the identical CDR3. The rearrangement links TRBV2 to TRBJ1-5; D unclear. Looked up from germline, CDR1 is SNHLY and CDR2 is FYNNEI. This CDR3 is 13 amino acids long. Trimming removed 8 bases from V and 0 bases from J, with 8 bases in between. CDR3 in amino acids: CASSDNSNQPQHF. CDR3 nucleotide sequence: TGTGCCAGCTCTGACAATAGCAATCAGCCCCAGCATTTT.

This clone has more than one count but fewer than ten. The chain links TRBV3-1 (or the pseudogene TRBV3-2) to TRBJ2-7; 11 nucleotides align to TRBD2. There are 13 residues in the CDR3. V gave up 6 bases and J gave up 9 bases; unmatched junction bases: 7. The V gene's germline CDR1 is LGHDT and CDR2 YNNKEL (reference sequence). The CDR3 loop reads CASSSGRADGQYF. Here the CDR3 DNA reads TGTGCCAGCAGTAGCGGGAGGGCCGATGGGCAGTACTTC.

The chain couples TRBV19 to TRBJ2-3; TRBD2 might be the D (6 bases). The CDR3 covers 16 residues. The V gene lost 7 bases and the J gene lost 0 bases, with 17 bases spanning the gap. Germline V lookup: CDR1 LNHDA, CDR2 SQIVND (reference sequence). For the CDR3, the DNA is TGTGCCAGTACCCGGGGGAGACCCCTCAGCACAGATACGCAGTATTTT. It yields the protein CASTRGRPLSTDTQYF.

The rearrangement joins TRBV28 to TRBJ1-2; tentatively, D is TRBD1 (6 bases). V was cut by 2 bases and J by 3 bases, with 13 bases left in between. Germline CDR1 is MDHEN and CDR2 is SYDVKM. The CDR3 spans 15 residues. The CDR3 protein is CASSLPQTGHYGYTF. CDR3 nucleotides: TGTGCCAGCAGTTTACCCCAGACAGGACACTATGGCTACACCTTC.